One sample yielded the 22 T cell receptor beta chains listed below, sequenced in a study of beta chain features in type 1 diabetes. The sequenced template was cDNA made from the entire isolated RNA. Assay used: immunoSEQ multiplex PCR; TCRdb lists only in-frame clones, some missing. Seen here are some 270,000 clones, 8% observed once, and the top ten hold more than 0.9%. The sequencing sample was made of central memory CD4+ T cells from blood. The receptors originated from a woman younger than 35 in good health.

This chain joins TRBV6-1 and TRBJ2-1; 11 bases map to TRBD1. The CDR3 length is 13 residues. Germline loops: CDR1 MNHNS, CDR2 SASEGT. After removal of 8 bases from V and 5 bases from J, the junction contained 2 bases not matched to a gene. The CDR3 spells CASGQGADNEQFF. Here the CDR3 DNA reads TGTGCCAGCGGACAGGGGGCGGACAATGAGCAGTTCTTC.

This clone has just a few counts. The rearrangement joins TRBV29-1 to TRBJ1-6; no clear D gene. This CDR3 region has 13 residues. In germline, CDR1 is SQVTM, CDR2 ANQGSEA. Trimming pared 6 bases from V and 8 bases from J, leaving 14 bases between. The CDR3 protein is CSVSDERYSPLHF. The CDR3, as DNA: TGCAGCGTATCGGACGAACGATATTCACCCCTCCACTTT. Drawing the rest from reference TRBV29-1 and TRBJ1-6, the complete variable domain is SAVISQKPSRDICQRGTSLTIQCQVDSQVTMMFWYRQQPGQSLTLIATANQGSEATYESGFVIDKFPISRPNLTFSTLTVSNMSPEDSSIYLCSVSDERYSPLHFGNGTRLTVT.

This clone has a handful of counts. The chain has TRBV27 and TRBJ2-7; 7 bases map to TRBD1. Germline CDR1 is MNHEY and CDR2 is SMNVEV (reference sequence). Trimming took 7 bases from V and 3 from J; bases not matched to a gene: 9. The CDR3 loop spans 14 amino acids. CDR3 amino acids: CASMRQGGLYEQYF. The CDR3 DNA follows: TGTGCCAGCATGAGACAGGGTGGTCTCTACGAGCAGTACTTC.

This clone was picked up a small number of times. Other DNA sequences within the sample encode an identical CDR3. The chain carries TRBV20-1 and TRBJ2-5, with unresolved D. V lost 0 bases to trimming and J lost 4 bases, with 3 bases between them. Germline assignment: CDR1 DFQATT and CDR2 SNEGSKA (reference sequence). This CDR3 spans 11 amino acids. CDR3 nucleotide sequence: TGCAGTGCTAGAGATAGAGAGACCCAGTACTTC. Translating it yields CSARDRETQYF.

J is TRBJ2-1 and V is TRBV11-1; possible D gene TRBD1, 5 bases. The CDR3 loop spans 14 amino acids. CDR1 and CDR2 (germline): SGHAT, FQDESV (reference sequence). V shed 5 bases and J shed 8 bases, with 16 bases lying between them. The CDR3 region is CASSPPGRAHEQFF. The CDR3, as DNA: TGTGCCAGCAGCCCCCCCGGCAGGGCCCATGAGCAGTTCTTC.

This chain joins TRBV9 and TRBJ1-5; D might be TRBD1 (6 bases). The V end was cut by 4 bases, the J end by 5 bases, with 10 bases between. Germline CDR1 is SGDLS and CDR2 is YYNGEE. The CDR3 contains 13 residues. The CDR3 DNA is TGTGCCAGCAGCCCTGGACAGTATCAGCCCCAGCATTTT. Residues: CASSPGQYQPQHF.

The chain recombines TRBV29-1 with TRBJ1-1; 8 bases fit TRBD1. Trimming at V came to 7 bases and at J to 5 bases, leaving 6 bases not matched to a gene. Looked up from germline, CDR1 is SQVTM and CDR2 is ANQGSEA. This CDR3 comprises 12 residues. In DNA, the CDR3 is TGCAGCGCTGGACAGGGCCGGACTGAAGCTTTCTTT. Translation: CSAGQGRTEAFF.

The chain joins TRBV6-5 to TRBJ1-4, with TRBD1 matching 7 bases. V was pared by 0 bases and J by 8 bases, with 6 bases of the junction left unmatched. The CDR3 length is 15 residues. Germline V CDR1 and CDR2: MNHEY, SVGAGI. CDR3 protein: CASSYSHRGGEKLFF. The DNA for the CDR3 is TGTGCCAGCAGTTACTCGCACAGGGGCGGCGAAAAACTGTTTTTT.

This clone was recorded many times. V usage is TRBV11-2 and J usage is TRBJ2-7, with 7 nucleotides matching TRBD1. Trimming at V came to 2 bases and at J to 0 bases, leaving 4 bases not matched to a gene. CDR3 length: 15 residues. The germline CDR1 and CDR2 sequences are SGHAT and FQNNGV. The CDR3 DNA reads as TGTGCCAGCAGCTTAAGATCAGGGGGCTCCTACGAGCAGTACGTC. This sequence encodes CASSLRSGGSYEQYV.

This clone was seen many times. The chain has TRBV7-2 and TRBJ2-5; no clear D. The CDR3 extends over 12 amino acids. Germline V gene lookup returns CDR1 SGHTA and CDR2 FQGNSA. Trimming took off 7 bases at V and 10 bases at J, with 16 bases between the two ends. CDR3 region: CASTPPSRIQYF. CDR3 nucleotides: TGTGCCAGCACCCCTCCCTCGAGGATCCAGTACTTC. The full variable domain, rest sourced from reference TRBV7-2 and TRBJ2-5, is GAGVSQSPSNKVTEKGKDVELRCDPISGHTALYWYRQSLGQGLEFLIYFQGNSAPDKSGLPSDRFSAERTGGSVSTLTIQRTQQEDSAVYLCASTPPSRIQYFGPGTRLLVL.

This rearrangement joins TRBV20-1 to TRBJ2-3; D gene ambiguous. Germline values: CDR1 DFQATT, CDR2 SNEGSKA (reference sequence). Trimming pared 8 bases from V and 2 bases from J, leaving 5 bases between. This CDR3 has 10 amino acids. The CDR3 DNA is TGCAGTTTCCACACAGATACGCAGTATTTT. It specifies CSFHTDTQYF.

This clone occurred many times. The chain combines TRBV30 with TRBJ2-5; D ambiguous. In germline, CDR1 is GTSNPN, CDR2 SVGIG (reference sequence). The CDR3 has 13 residues. V dropped 0 bases and J dropped 4 bases, with 9 bases sitting between them. The CDR3 sequence is CAWSVGRRETQYF. The CDR3 nucleotides read TGTGCCTGGAGTGTAGGGCGTAGAGAGACCCAGTACTTC.

Written as DNA, the CDR3 is TGTGCCTGGTCCCGGCAGAACACACAGTTCTTC. Amino acid sequence: CAWSRQNTQFF. The chain combines TRBV30 with TRBJ2-1; D not resolved. CDR1 is GTSNPN and CDR2 is SVGIG in the germline V gene (reference sequence). The CDR3 has 11 residues. The ends were cut back, 5 bases at V and 13 bases at J, with 15 bases in the middle.

The table lists this clone with many counts. The chain has TRBV18 and TRBJ2-5; unclear D gene. Germline V lookup: CDR1 KGHSH, CDR2 LQKENI. V was trimmed by 0 bases and J by 5 bases, leaving 4 bases between them. The CDR3 spans 12 residues. The CDR3 loop reads CASSPPWETQYF. The CDR3 DNA sequence: TGTGCCAGCTCACCACCATGGGAGACCCAGTACTTC.

V and J are TRBV4-1 and TRBJ1-2, with a tentative D call TRBD1 (6 bases). The length of the CDR3 is 14 residues. CDR1 is MGHRA and CDR2 is YSYEKL in the germline V gene. The germline V and J ends were trimmed by 1 base and 4 bases, with 10 bases remaining between them. The DNA for the CDR3 is TGCGCCAGCAGCCAAGGAGGGGGGATCTATGGCTACACCTTC. As protein: CASSQGGGIYGYTF.

The V and J genes are TRBV7-3 and TRBJ2-1; 7 nucleotides agree with TRBD1. The CDR3 contains 15 residues. Germline V gives CDR1 SGHTA, CDR2 FQGTGA. V dropped 5 bases and J dropped 4; count of bases not matched to a gene: 8. The DNA of the CDR3 is TGTGCCAGCAGCGAGAGACAGGGAGAATACAATGAGCAGTTCTTC. Its protein product is CASSERQGEYNEQFF.

This clone was recorded at least ten times. The same CDR3 arises from other DNA sequences in this sample as well. The chain couples TRBV7-2 to TRBJ1-3; D gene unclear. The CDR3 spans 14 residues. Germline V CDR1 and CDR2: SGHTA, FQGNSA. The V and J ends lost 1 base and 1 base respectively, with 5 bases between them. The chain's CDR3 is CASSLGGSGNTIYF. As DNA, the CDR3 is TGTGCCAGCAGCTTAGGAGGGTCTGGAAACACCATATATTTT.

This clone occurred a few times. The V and J genes are TRBV30 and TRBJ1-5; 9 nucleotides match TRBD1. This CDR3 comprises 16 residues. J lost 9 bases, V lost 0 bases, and 12 bases had no gene match. Germline CDR1 GTSNPN, CDR2 SVGIG (reference sequence). Here the CDR3 reads CAWSVSLGQGRVPQHF. DNA for the CDR3: TGTGCCTGGAGTGTATCGCTCGGACAGGGGCGTGTGCCCCAGCATTTT.

The chain combines TRBV6-6 with TRBJ2-7; possibly TRBD1 for D (5 bases). The V end was cut by 6 bases, the J end by 0 bases, with 12 bases between. Per the germline V gene, CDR1 is MNHNY and CDR2 is SVGAGI (reference sequence). The CDR3 is made up of 14 amino acids. DNA for the CDR3: TGTGCCAGCAGCCCACAGGCTAGCTCCTACGAGCAGTACTTC. This encodes CASSPQASSYEQYF.

This clone was seen a few times. The rearrangement links TRBV7-9 to TRBJ1-4; D gene ambiguous. This CDR3 region has 15 residues. Germline values: CDR1 SEHNR, CDR2 FQNEAQ (reference sequence). The ends were cut back, 5 bases at V and 5 bases at J, with 15 bases in the middle. The CDR3 region has the DNA TGTGCCAGCAGCCCCGCGTGGGGAAAGAATGAAAAACTGTTTTTT. The encoded protein is CASSPAWGKNEKLFF.

The V call is TRBV7-8, the J call TRBJ2-1; tentative D call: TRBD2 (6 bases). Trimming left V 4 bases short and J 0 bases short, with 13 bases between. CDR1 is SGHVS, CDR2 FQNEAQ, per germline. This CDR3 region has 16 residues. As DNA, the CDR3 is TGTGCCAGCAGCTCCGGCGGGGCCAGCTCCTACAATGAGCAGTTCTTC. It encodes CASSSGGASSYNEQFF.

The rearrangement joins TRBV10-3 to TRBJ1-2; possibly TRBD1 for D (5 bases). Per germline, CDR1 ENHRY and CDR2 SYGVKD. V was trimmed by 4 bases and J by 6 bases, leaving 9 bases between them. CDR3 length: 12 amino acids. CDR3 in amino acids: CAISGTGDGYTF. The CDR3 bases are TGTGCCATCAGTGGTACGGGGGATGGCTACACCTTC.